A few counts support the clone carrying this T cell receptor (beta chain). A mixed TRB-A/B primer pool amplified rearranged TRB by multiplex touch-down PCR. TCRdb recomputed calls from the multiplex PCR reads with MiXCR, one row per CDR3 protein. The repertoire holds about 12,000 distinct CDR3 sequences, with over 20% as singletons. TCR beta rearrangements were amplified from peripheral blood genomic DNA. The CDR3 covers 13 residues. CDR1 MRHNA and CDR2 SNTAGT come from the germline V gene. Trimming left V 6 bases short and J 5 bases short, with 12 bases between. This sample was included in a study of T cell repertoires in aging, cancer and after chemotherapy. About the research overall: Over several months to years, re-sampled healthy donor repertoires clearly shared clones.

The V and J genes are TRBV6-4 and TRBJ2-3; D is uncertain. Sequencing was performed on blood. The receptor comes from a human donor in good health. The CDR3 sequence: CASSSERRDTQYF. The DNA for the CDR3 is TGTGCCAGCAGCTCGGAGCGAAGAGATACGCAGTATTTT.